Listed here is a single T cell receptor beta chain. TCRdb recomputed calls from the RT-PCR reads with MiXCR, one row per CDR3 protein. The sample has approximately 200,000 distinct CDR3 sequences, roughly 38% seen once. This entry comes from a study of patients and donors after allogeneic stem cell transplantation. Trimming cost V 5 bases and J 5 bases; bases outside gene matches: 5. The CDR3 length is 14 residues. The germline CDR1 and CDR2 sequences are MNHEY and SMNVEV (reference sequence). The source is a human donor who was either an allogeneic HSCT recipient or a stem cell or donor lymphocyte infusion donor (not recorded which). It is not recorded whose cells these are; they may come from a transplant donor. The chain carries TRBV27 and TRBJ2-7, with 11 bases aligning to TRBD2. Sequenced input: blood, either unsorted or a sorted T cell fraction (not recorded which). The CDR3 DNA reads as TGTGCCAGCAGTACGACTAGCGGGGTCCACGAGCAGTACTTC. It encodes CASSTTSGVHEQYF.